The 24 T cell receptor beta chains presented below share a single source sample, sequenced in a study of early T cells in non-severe SARS-CoV-2 infection. TCRdb re-called the 5' RACE reads with MiXCR, one entry per CDR3 protein. Here the sample spans tens of thousands of distinct CDR3 sequences, 5.5% to 8% being singletons. Input material: whole blood. These receptor sequences come from an adult who was a healthcare worker with PCR-confirmed SARS-CoV-2 infection or an uninfected control (not recorded which).

V and J are TRBV2 and TRBJ2-2; D is possibly TRBD1 or TRBD2 (6 bases each). This CDR3 has 15 residues. Germline V CDR1 and CDR2: SNHLY, FYNNEI. Trimming pared 0 bases from V and 5 bases from J, leaving 10 bases between. This CDR3 reads CASSEAGGRTGELFF. In nucleotides, the CDR3 is TGTGCCAGCAGTGAAGCTGGGGGGCGGACCGGGGAGCTGTTTTTT.

This clonotype was observed a few times. V is TRBV20-1 and J is TRBJ1-3; D possibly corresponds to TRBD1 (6 bases). The V end lost 6 bases, the J end lost 1 base, and 13 bases lay between the germline ends. This CDR3 has 14 residues. The germline V gene encodes CDR1 DFQATT and CDR2 SNEGSKA (reference sequence). This chain's CDR3 is CSAEDSGSGNTIYF. The CDR3 DNA reads as TGCAGTGCGGAGGACAGTGGGTCTGGAAACACCATATATTTT.

This clonotype was observed at least ten times. The chain recombines TRBV11-3 with TRBJ1-5, with D possibly TRBD1 on 5 matching bases. This CDR3 contains 13 residues. Germline lookup yields CDR1 SGHNT and CDR2 YENEEA. The germline V and J ends were trimmed by 10 bases and 2 bases, with 12 bases remaining between them. The CDR3, as DNA: TGTGCCATCCCGTGGGGGTGCAATCAGCCCCAGCATTTT. It encodes CAIPWGCNQPQHF.

This clonotype has a handful of counts. This chain uses TRBV5-6 with TRBJ2-3; no definite D call. Deletions cut 7 bases from V and 0 bases from J, with 15 bases between. The CDR3 consists of 15 residues. Germline V lookup: CDR1 SGHDT, CDR2 YYEEEE. Here the CDR3 DNA reads TGTGCCAGCTCCCGCGAGATGAGGAGCACAGATACGCAGTATTTT. Translating gives CASSREMRSTDTQYF.

This clonotype was seen repeatedly, ten times or more. The chain recombines TRBV6-5 with TRBJ2-6, with 11 bases that match TRBD2. V was pared by 5 bases and J by 1 base, with 22 bases of the junction left unmatched. The CDR3 has 23 residues. Per germline, CDR1 MNHEY and CDR2 SVGAGI. The CDR3 region is CASSHPGLAGVNIGTSGANVLTF. The CDR3 nucleotides are TGTGCCAGCAGTCACCCCGGACTAGCGGGCGTCAACATAGGGACATCTGGGGCCAACGTCCTGACTTTC.

V is TRBV12-3 or TRBV12-4 and J is TRBJ2-1; D not resolved. The ends were cut back, 5 bases at V and 7 bases at J, with 12 bases in the middle. The CDR3 has 13 residues. The chain's CDR3 is CASSPHTGNEQFF. CDR3 in DNA: TGTGCCAGCAGTCCTCATACCGGGAATGAGCAGTTCTTC.

The chain carries TRBV7-2 and TRBJ2-1, with D possibly being TRBD2 (6 bases). Between the trimmed V and J ends, which lost 4 bases and 4 bases, there was a span of 20 bases. CDR1 SGHTA and CDR2 FQGNSA come from the germline V gene. The CDR3 loop spans 17 amino acids. The CDR3, as DNA: TGTGCCAGCAGCTCCCTTACCCGGGACTTTACATACAATGAGCAGTTCTTC. This translates into CASSSLTRDFTYNEQFF.

This clonotype was recorded many times. The chain combines TRBV28 with TRBJ1-1, with TRBD1 matching 9 bases. The ends lost 10 bases at V and 3 bases at J; junction bases unmatched: 6. CDR3 length: 13 residues. CDR1 MDHEN and CDR2 SYDVKM come from the germline V gene. The CDR3 DNA follows: TGTGCCACCCCGGGACAGGGCGACACTGAAGCTTTCTTT. Translated: CATPGQGDTEAFF.

This clonotype showed up many times. The chain links TRBV6-1 to TRBJ2-5, with 8 positions matching TRBD1. This CDR3 is 13 amino acids long. CDR1 and CDR2 (germline): MNHNS, SASEGT. V shed 5 bases, J shed 5 bases, and the junction held 4 bases outside the gene matches. In DNA form, the CDR3 reads TGTGCCAGCAGTACAGGGGGAGGTGAGACCCAGTACTTC. Residues: CASSTGGGETQYF.

Details on this clonotype: Given a much more abundant clone one base away, this may be a read error. The conserved phenylalanine or tryptophan normally closing the CDR3 is absent here, so this likely arose from a read error. The V and J genes are TRBV6-2 or TRBV6-3 and TRBJ2-7, with 14 bases fitting TRBD2. CDR1 is MNHEY and CDR2 is SVGEGT in the germline V gene. Trimming cost V 10 bases and J 2 bases; bases outside gene matches: 10. The CDR3 extends over 16 amino acids. CDR3 loop: CATQTSGRAVAYEQYL. CDR3 nucleotide sequence: TGTGCCACCCAGACTAGCGGGAGGGCCGTCGCCTACGAGCAGTACCTC.

The CDR3 DNA reads as TGTGCCTGGGGGGAGGACAGACCTGAAGCTTTCTTT. It codes for CAWGEDRPEAFF. The gene calls are TRBV30 and TRBJ1-1; possible D gene TRBD1, 6 bases. Trimming stripped 5 bases from V and 6 bases from J, with 13 bases between. Germline-derived CDR1 and CDR2 are GTSNPN and SVGIG (reference sequence). CDR3 length: 12 residues.

This clonotype showed up many times. V gene TRBV24-1 combines with J gene TRBJ2-1; 9 nucleotides match TRBD2. CDR3 length equals 16 residues. The germline V gene has CDR1 KGHDR and CDR2 SFDVKD. After removal of 3 bases from V and 4 bases from J, the junction contained 6 bases not matched to a gene. The CDR3 loop is CATSDVAGEEYNEQFF. CDR3 coding DNA: TGTGCCACCAGTGATGTAGCGGGAGAAGAATACAATGAGCAGTTCTTC.

This clonotype was recorded at least ten times. The chain uses TRBV2 and TRBJ1-1; D uncertain. V lost 4 bases and J 7 bases, leaving 13 bases between the germline ends. Germline loops: CDR1 SNHLY, CDR2 FYNNEI. This CDR3 has 13 residues. The CDR3 loop reads CASSGKETFEAFF. The CDR3, as DNA: TGTGCCAGCAGTGGAAAAGAAACCTTTGAAGCTTTCTTT.

There are many counts of this clonotype. The chain employs TRBV3-1 and TRBJ2-5; D remains unclear. V was shortened by 0 bases and J by 5 bases, with 10 bases between the two germline ends. This CDR3 has 14 amino acids. From germline, CDR1 is LGHDT and CDR2 YNNKEL (reference sequence). The CDR3 DNA follows: TGTGCCAGCAGCCAAGACCCCTTCTTGGAGACCCAGTACTTC. It codes for CASSQDPFLETQYF.

This clonotype was observed many times. The genes are TRBV4-2 and TRBJ2-2, with a weak D call TRBD2 (5 bases). CDR3 length equals 14 residues. CDR1 is LGHNA, CDR2 YNFKEQ, per germline. V was trimmed by 0 bases and J by 4 bases, leaving 6 bases between them. CDR3 region: CASSQDGVTGELFF. The CDR3 region has the DNA TGTGCCAGCAGCCAAGACGGGGTCACCGGGGAGCTGTTTTTT.

The table lists this clonotype with many counts. The chain recombines TRBV5-1 with TRBJ1-6; D gene unclear. The CDR3 has 18 residues. With 0 bases removed from V and 8 bases from J, the gap between germline ends came to 21 bases. The V gene's germline CDR1 is SGHRS and CDR2 YFSETQ. In nucleotides, the CDR3 is TGCGCCAGCAGCTTGGACCTCCAATTGGGCATGCGCGATTCACCCCTCCACTTT. Its translation is CASSLDLQLGMRDSPLHF.

This CDR3 is CASSRESNYGYTF. CDR3 nucleotides: TGTGCCAGCAGTCGGGAGTCTAACTATGGCTACACCTTC. The chain links TRBV12-3 or TRBV12-4 to TRBJ1-2, with unresolved D. The CDR3 is made up of 13 amino acids. V was clipped by 5 bases and J by 0 bases, with 7 bases between them.

The chain employs TRBV20-1 and TRBJ2-7; D possibly corresponds to TRBD2 (5 bases). The length of the CDR3 is 14 residues. V was cut by 3 bases and J by 2 bases, with 14 bases left in between. In germline, CDR1 is DFQATT, CDR2 SNEGSKA (reference sequence). CDR3 loop: CSARNRWTAYEQYF. Here the CDR3 DNA reads TGCAGTGCTAGGAATCGGTGGACTGCCTACGAGCAGTACTTC.

This sequence joins TRBV7-6 and TRBJ2-1, with 8 bases fitting TRBD2. CDR1 and CDR2 (germline): SGHVS, FNYEAQ. The CDR3 length is 15 residues. Germline trimming cut 3 bases from V and 6 bases from J; bases unmatched to any gene: 7. DNA of the CDR3: TGTGCCAGCAGCTTTTTCGGGGGGGCCTCCAATGAGCAGTTCTTC. Its translation is CASSFFGGASNEQFF.

The V call is TRBV5-4, the J call TRBJ1-2, with D possibly TRBD1 on 6 matching bases. Trimming left V 3 bases short and J 6 bases short, with 12 bases between. CDR1 is SGHNT and CDR2 is YYREEE in the germline V gene (reference sequence). This CDR3 has 13 residues. As DNA, the CDR3 is TGTGCCAGCAGCTCCCAACAGGGTAATGGCTACACCTTC. Translation gives CASSSQQGNGYTF.

This clonotype was seen ten or more times. The V and J genes are TRBV6-1 and TRBJ2-1, with 10 bases identical to TRBD2. V shed 7 bases, J shed 12 bases, and the junction held 6 bases outside the gene matches. The CDR3 is 12 amino acids. From germline, CDR1 is MNHNS and CDR2 SASEGT. In nucleotides, the CDR3 is TGTGCCAGCACTCTAGCGGGAGCAGGGCAGTTCTTC. It specifies CASTLAGAGQFF.

V and J are TRBV27 and TRBJ2-7; 11 bases map to TRBD1. Germline V gene sequence: CDR1 MNHEY, CDR2 SMNVEV (reference sequence). CDR3 length equals 15 residues. Germline trimming cut 8 bases from V and 0 bases from J; bases unmatched to any gene: 6. CDR3 in amino acids: CASGGTGGSSYEQYF. CDR3 nucleotides: TGTGCCAGCGGGGGGACAGGGGGGAGCTCCTACGAGCAGTACTTC.

This clonotype was found many times. V and J are TRBV30 and TRBJ2-3, with 10 positions matching TRBD2. Per germline, CDR1 GTSNPN and CDR2 SVGIG (reference sequence). With V trimmed by 1 base and J by 3 bases, 7 bases remained unmatched. The CDR3 loop spans 16 amino acids. The CDR3 DNA sequence: TGTGCCTGGAGTGCCGGGACTAGCGTATTTACAGATACGCAGTATTTT. The encoded protein is CAWSAGTSVFTDTQYF.

This clonotype was detected ten times or more. The chain has TRBV5-1 and TRBJ2-1; D is unclear. Trimming shortened V by 0 bases and J by 6 bases, and 10 bases separated the two germline ends. This CDR3 contains 14 residues. Per germline, CDR1 SGHRS and CDR2 YFSETQ. The CDR3 bases are TGCGCCAGCAGCTTGGTGCTAGACTCCAATGAGCAGTTCTTC. This encodes CASSLVLDSNEQFF.